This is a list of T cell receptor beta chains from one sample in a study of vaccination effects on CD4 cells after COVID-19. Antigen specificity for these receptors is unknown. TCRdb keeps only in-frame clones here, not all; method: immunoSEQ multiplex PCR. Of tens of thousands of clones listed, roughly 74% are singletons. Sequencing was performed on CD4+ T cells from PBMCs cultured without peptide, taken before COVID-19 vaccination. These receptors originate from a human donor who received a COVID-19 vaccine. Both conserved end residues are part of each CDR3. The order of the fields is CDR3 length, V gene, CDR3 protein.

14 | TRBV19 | CATREQQGPGELFF
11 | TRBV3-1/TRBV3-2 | CASSQTDTQYF
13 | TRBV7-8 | CASSLSNDYGYTF
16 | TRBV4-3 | CASSQAPQGGVEKLFF
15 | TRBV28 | CASSLGLAGTDTQYF
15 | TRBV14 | CASSQDRIAPDTQYF
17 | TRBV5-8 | CASSAGPTAGGSGELFF
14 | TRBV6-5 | CAGRQGNSYNEQFF
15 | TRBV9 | CASSPRGTMNTEAFF
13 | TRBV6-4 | CASSGGRGTEAFF
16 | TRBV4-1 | CASAPSRLLNADTQYF
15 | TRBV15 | CATSRGQGLSDTQYF
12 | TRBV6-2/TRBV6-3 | CASSLARLAQHF
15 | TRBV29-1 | CSVEAGTPFNEKLFF
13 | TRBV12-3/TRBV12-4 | CASGLRQNTEAFF
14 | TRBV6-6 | CASSYGDRSPTLHF
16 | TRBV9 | CASSVAPSANTGELFF
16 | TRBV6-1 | CASSEQGGSRTDTQYF